The 10 T cell receptor beta chains below all came from one sample that was sequenced in a study of read filtering for tumor transcriptome and immune sequencing (dated by TCRdb to the early 2020s). The instrument given in TCRdb is Illumina HiSeq 4000. The Immunoverse kit was used to build TCR libraries from around 400 ng RNA, with molecular barcoded adaptors covering alpha/delta and beta/gamma chains. Through fastp at Q25 and MiXCR, TCRdb rebuilt clones from the public reads, retaining in-frame beta chains. CDR3 protein sequences are deduplicated, and each keeps its most common genes and DNA. For this sample the table gives over 35,000 distinct CDR3 sequences, of which about 11% were detected only once. The ten largest clones add up to about 38% of the sample. Sequenced: a population of CD138-negative cells sorted from bone marrow. The meaning of the sample's cell subset or site label: bone marrow mononuclear cells depleted of CD138+ plasma/myeloma cells by negative magnetic selection. The receptors come from a donor aged 40 or older with multiple myeloma.

This clonotype was picked up many times. The gene calls are TRBV5-1 and TRBJ2-1; D is uncertain. Germline V gene lookup returns CDR1 SGHRS and CDR2 YFSETQ. The CDR3 consists of 12 residues. Trimming cost V 4 bases and J 4 bases, with 6 bases left between them. The CDR3 DNA follows: TGCGCCAGCAGCGAGAATTACAATGAGCAGTTCTTC. Amino acids: CASSENYNEQFF.

A note on this clonotype: Being one base from a much bigger clone, this may be a read error. This sequence joins TRBV28 and TRBJ1-1; D is perhaps TRBD1 (5 bases). Germline V gives CDR1 MDHEN, CDR2 SYDVKM. The length of the CDR3 is 12 residues. Trimming left V 6 bases short and J 4 bases short, with 9 bases between. In DNA form, the CDR3 reads TGTGCCAGCAGCTGGGGCAGCACTGAAGCTTTCTTT. Its translation is CASSWGSTEAFF. Variable domain in full (rest from reference TRBV28 and TRBJ1-1): DVKVTQSSRYLVKRTGEKVFLECVQDMDHENMFWYRQDPGLGLRLIYFSYDVKMKEKGDIPEGYSVSREKKERFSLILESASTNQTSMYLCASSWGSTEAFFGQGTRLTVV.

Turning to this clonotype: With a much larger clone just one base away, this may be a read error. The rearrangement joins TRBV11-1 to TRBJ2-3; D unclear. CDR1 and CDR2 from the germline V gene are SGHAT and FQDESV (reference sequence). The CDR3 loop spans 15 amino acids. This CDR3 reads CASSLGQLATDAQYF. Written as DNA, the CDR3 is TGTGCCAGCAGCTTAGGTCAGTTAGCCACAGATGCGCAGTATTTT.

This clonotype has at least ten counts. CDR3 in DNA: TGTGCCAGCAGCTTAGATTTGATAGGGGGGCGCACTGAAGCTTTCTTT. This encodes CASSLDLIGGRTEAFF. The chain carries TRBV11-3 and TRBJ1-1; TRBD1 might be the D (6 bases). Germline CDR1 reads SGHNT; CDR2 reads YENEEA. The CDR3 loop spans 16 amino acids. Trimming took off 0 bases at V and 4 bases at J, with 15 bases between the two ends.

This clonotype was recorded many times. V and J are TRBV7-6 and TRBJ2-7, with D possibly being TRBD2 (5 bases). Looked up from germline, CDR1 is SGHVS and CDR2 is FNYEAQ. V was cut by 0 bases and J by 2 bases, with 14 bases left in between. This CDR3 has 16 amino acids. The CDR3 loop is CASSLARGGLPYEQYF. The DNA for the CDR3 is TGTGCCAGCAGCTTAGCGCGAGGCGGGTTACCCTACGAGCAGTACTTC.

In regard to this clonotype: A much larger clone lies one base from this, so it may be a read error. V gene TRBV6-2 or TRBV6-3 combines with J gene TRBJ1-1; D may be TRBD1 (5 bases). CDR1 and CDR2 from the germline V gene are MNHEY and SVGEGT. The ends were cut back, 6 bases at V and 7 bases at J, with 12 bases in the middle. CDR3 length equals 12 residues. The CDR3 reads CASSQDRIEAFF. The CDR3 DNA follows: TGTGCCAGCAGCCAAGACAGAATTGAAGCTTTCTTT.

This clonotype was counted many times. Here the CDR3 reads CASSYSRVANTGELFF. The DNA of the CDR3 is TGTGCCAGCAGTTACTCCAGGGTCGCGAACACCGGGGAGCTGTTTTTT. This chain uses TRBV6-6 with TRBJ2-2, with TRBD1 as a possible D gene (5 bases). V shed 0 bases and J shed 0 bases, with 8 bases lying between them. CDR1 and CDR2 (germline): MNHNY, SVGAGI (reference sequence). The CDR3 runs 16 residues.

A few counts support this clonotype. The J gene is TRBJ2-1, the V gene TRBV20-1, with 9 nucleotides matching TRBD2. CDR3 size: 16 residues. J lost 0 bases, V lost 5 bases, and 8 bases had no gene match. Germline loops: CDR1 DFQATT, CDR2 SNEGSKA (reference sequence). This chain's CDR3 is CSAVSSGASSYNEQFF. CDR3 coding DNA: TGCAGTGCTGTTTCTAGCGGGGCCTCCTCCTACAATGAGCAGTTCTTC.

This clonotype was recorded at least ten times. The V call is TRBV20-1, the J call TRBJ2-5, with a tentative D call TRBD1 (5 bases). This CDR3 region has 14 residues. V lost 5 bases, J lost 2 bases, and 15 bases lay in between. CDR1 and CDR2 from the germline V gene are DFQATT and SNEGSKA (reference sequence). The DNA of the CDR3 is TGCAGTGCTGCGGACACCGGTGGGCAAGAGACCCAGTACTTC. It encodes CSAADTGGQETQYF.

Ten or more counts support this clonotype. CDR3 sequence reads: CASSSGRNEQFF. The CDR3 DNA reads as TGTGCCAGCAGCTCCGGCCGCAATGAGCAGTTCTTC. The chain employs TRBV3-1 and TRBJ2-1, with D unresolved. Germline loops: CDR1 LGHDT, CDR2 YNNKEL (reference sequence). The V end lost 5 bases, the J end lost 6 bases, and 8 bases lay between the germline ends. There are 12 residues in the CDR3.